This TCR beta chain was identified in a study of tumor and adjacent non-tumor tissue in lung cancer. Germline V CDR1 and CDR2: SGHVS, FQNEAQ. The CDR3 totals 12 residues. Trimming took 4 bases from V and 11 from J, leaving 12 bases between them. This clonotype was counted many times. No cell sorting was done before RNA was extracted from the tissue. The normal lung tissue was taken more than 3 cm from the tumor edge. The library came from three nested PCR rounds adapted from ARM-PCR protocols. One entry per CDR3 protein, called by TCRdb with MiXCR from the multiplex PCR reads. The sample records approximately 100,000 distinct CDR3 sequences, about 64% being singletons.

This sequence originates from a man aged 55 to 69 with non-small cell lung cancer. The V call is TRBV7-8, the J call TRBJ2-1; D is perhaps TRBD2 (6 bases). The specimen was distant non-tumor lung tissue. The CDR3 nucleotides are TGTGCCAGCAGCTCGTCAGGAGGGAAGCAGTTCTTC. It encodes CASSSSGGKQFF.